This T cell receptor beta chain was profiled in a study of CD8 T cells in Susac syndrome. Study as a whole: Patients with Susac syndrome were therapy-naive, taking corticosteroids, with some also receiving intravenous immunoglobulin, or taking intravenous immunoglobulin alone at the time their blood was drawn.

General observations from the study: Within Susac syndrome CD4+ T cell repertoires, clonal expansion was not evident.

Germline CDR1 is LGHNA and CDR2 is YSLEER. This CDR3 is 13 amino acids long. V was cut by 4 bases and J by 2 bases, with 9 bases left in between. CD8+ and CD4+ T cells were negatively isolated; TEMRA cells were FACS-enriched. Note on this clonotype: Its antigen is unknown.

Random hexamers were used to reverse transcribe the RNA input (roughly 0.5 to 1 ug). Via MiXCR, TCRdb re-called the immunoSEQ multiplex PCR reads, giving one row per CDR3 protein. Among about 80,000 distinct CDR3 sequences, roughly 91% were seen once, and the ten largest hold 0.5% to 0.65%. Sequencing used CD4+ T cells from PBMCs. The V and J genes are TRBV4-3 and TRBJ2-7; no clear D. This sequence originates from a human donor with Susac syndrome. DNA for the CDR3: TGCGCCAGCAGCCCTGGACGGACCTACGAGCAGTACTTC. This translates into CASSPGRTYEQYF.